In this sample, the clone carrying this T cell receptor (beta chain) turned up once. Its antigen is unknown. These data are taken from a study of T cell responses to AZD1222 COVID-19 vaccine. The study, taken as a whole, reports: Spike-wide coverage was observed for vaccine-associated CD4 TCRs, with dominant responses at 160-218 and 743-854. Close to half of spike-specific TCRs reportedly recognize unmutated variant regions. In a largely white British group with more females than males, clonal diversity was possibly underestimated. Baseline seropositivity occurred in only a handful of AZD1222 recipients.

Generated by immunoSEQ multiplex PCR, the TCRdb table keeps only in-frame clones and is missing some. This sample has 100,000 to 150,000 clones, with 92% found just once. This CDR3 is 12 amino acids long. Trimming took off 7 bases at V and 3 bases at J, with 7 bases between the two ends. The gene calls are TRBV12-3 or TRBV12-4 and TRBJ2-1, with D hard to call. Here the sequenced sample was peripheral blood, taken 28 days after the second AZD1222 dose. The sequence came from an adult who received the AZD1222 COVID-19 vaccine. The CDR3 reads CASTRNYNEQFF. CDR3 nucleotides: TGTGCCAGCACCCGGAACTACAATGAGCAGTTCTTC.